This T cell receptor (beta chain) stems from a study of identical twins. Study-wide results and limits: There were fewer insertions in abundant cord blood beta clonotypes, but memory repertoires showed no such pattern.

The V end lost 0 bases, the J end lost 2 bases, and 14 bases lay between the germline ends. There are 16 residues in the CDR3. Germline lookup yields CDR1 ENHRY and CDR2 SYGVKD. This clonotype was seen only a few times. Its antigen is as yet unknown. Healthy Caucasians were all of the donors. A universal primer site came from template switching; cDNA carried unique molecular identifiers. Each CDR3 protein gets one entry after TCRdb re-called the 5' RACE reads with MiXCR. The sample includes hundreds of thousands of distinct CDR3 sequences, approximately 25% of them seen just once. In addition, the sample was reused for a study of T cells expressing NK-cell markers. That source adds: Dominant NKG2C+ clonotypes made up roughly 1.0-7.0% of CD8+ T cells in roughly 6 donors.

The chain is built from TRBV10-3 and TRBJ2-7; the D gene is possibly TRBD2 (6 bases). This TCR was recovered from a woman aged 18-29 years in good health. The sequenced material came from CD4+ T cells sorted from blood. The CDR3 region is CAISESWVAETYEQYF. CDR3 in DNA: TGTGCCATCAGTGAGTCGTGGGTAGCGGAAACCTACGAGCAGTACTTC.